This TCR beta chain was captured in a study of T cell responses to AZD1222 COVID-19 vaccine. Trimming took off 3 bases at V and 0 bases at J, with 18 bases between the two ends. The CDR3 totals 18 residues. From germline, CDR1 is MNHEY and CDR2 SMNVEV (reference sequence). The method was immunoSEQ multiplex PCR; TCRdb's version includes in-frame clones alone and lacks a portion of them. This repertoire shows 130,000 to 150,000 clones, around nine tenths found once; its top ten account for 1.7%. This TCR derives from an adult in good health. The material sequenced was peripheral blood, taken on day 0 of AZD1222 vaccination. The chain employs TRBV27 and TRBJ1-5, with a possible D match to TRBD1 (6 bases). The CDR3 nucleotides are TGTGCCAGCAGTTTTGCCGCAGGGGAGATCGATAGCAATCAGCCCCAGCATTTT. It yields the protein CASSFAAGEIDSNQPQHF.